This T cell receptor (beta chain) was recorded in a study of T cells in Graves' hyperthyroidism and ophthalmopathy. Study-level points and caveats: In the blood, most expanded thyroid clonotypes above 0.001 appeared as well.

The study enrolled patients aged 18 to 65 with newly diagnosed hyperthyroidism of under 2 months' duration. Template material for amplifying TCR beta CDR3 regions consisted of RNA transcripts. First-round RT-PCR of the TCR CDR3 relied on the HTBI primer set. TCRdb redid the calling of the multiplex PCR reads with MiXCR, one entry per CDR3 protein. The table records 140,000 or so distinct CDR3 sequences, 22% of them present only once. Germline loops: CDR1 SEHNR, CDR2 FQNEAQ (reference sequence). This CDR3 spans 11 amino acids. V lost 3 bases, J lost 8 bases, and 7 bases lay in between. This clonotype has at least ten counts. Its specificity is not known.

Material for sequencing was blood. This receptor was taken from a woman in her forties or fifties with Graves' hyperthyroidism that later progressed to Graves' ophthalmopathy. The gene calls are TRBV7-9 and TRBJ1-2; perhaps TRBD1 as D (5 bases). The CDR3, as DNA: TGTGCCAGCAGCTTGAGGGACGGCTACACCTTC. This translates into CASSLRDGYTF.